The clone carrying this T cell receptor beta chain was picked up many times. Unique molecular identifiers were incorporated during preparation of the TCRbeta library. MiXCR was run by TCRdb on the PCR reads, yielding one entry per CDR3 protein. The repertoire includes 350,000 to 450,000 distinct CDR3 sequences, roughly 13% of them detected once, and roughly 4.5% sits in the top ten. The CDR3 is made up of 13 amino acids. Per the germline V gene, CDR1 is SGHRS and CDR2 is YFSETQ. V lost 4 bases and J lost 4, with 11 bases in between. The sample comes from a study of T-cell reconstitution after alpha-beta-depleted transplantation in children.

The input for sequencing was PBMCs, taken from the stem cell graft. This sequence originates from a human donor who donated a stem cell graft to a child with Fanconi anemia. The J gene is TRBJ2-5, the V gene TRBV5-1; D not resolved. The CDR3: CASSPGSGETQYF. CDR3 coding DNA: TGCGCCAGCAGCCCTGGATCCGGAGAGACCCAGTACTTC.